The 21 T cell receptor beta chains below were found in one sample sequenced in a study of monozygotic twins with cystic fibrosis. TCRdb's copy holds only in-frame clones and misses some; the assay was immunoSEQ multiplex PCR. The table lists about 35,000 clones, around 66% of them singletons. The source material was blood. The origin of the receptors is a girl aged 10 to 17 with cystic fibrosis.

CDR3 sequence reads: CASSQTRYKSTDTQYF. CDR3 nucleotides: TGTGCCAGCAGCCAGACTAGGTATAAGAGCACAGATACGCAGTATTTT. The chain uses TRBV5-4 and TRBJ2-3; D is perhaps TRBD2 (6 bases). This CDR3 has 16 amino acids. The V and J ends lost 4 bases and 0 bases respectively, with 15 bases between them. CDR1 and CDR2 (germline): SGHNT, YYREEE (reference sequence).

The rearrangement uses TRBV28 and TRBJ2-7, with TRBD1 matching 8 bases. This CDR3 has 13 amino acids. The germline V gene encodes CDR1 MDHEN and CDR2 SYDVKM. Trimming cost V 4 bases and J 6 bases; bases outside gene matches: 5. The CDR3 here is CASSSITGGEQYF. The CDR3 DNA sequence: TGTGCCAGCAGTTCGATTACAGGGGGCGAGCAGTACTTC. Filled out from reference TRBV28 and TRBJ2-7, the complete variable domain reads DVKVTQSSRYLVKRTGEKVFLECVQDMDHENMFWYRQDPGLGLRLIYFSYDVKMKEKGDIPEGYSVSREKKERFSLILESASTNQTSMYLCASSSITGGEQYFGPGTRLTVT.

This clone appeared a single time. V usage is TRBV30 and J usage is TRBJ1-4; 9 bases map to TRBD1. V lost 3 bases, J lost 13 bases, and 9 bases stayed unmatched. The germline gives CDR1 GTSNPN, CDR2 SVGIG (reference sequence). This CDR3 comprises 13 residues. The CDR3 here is CAWSSRGDRVLFF. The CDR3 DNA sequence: TGTGCCTGGAGCTCCAGAGGGGACAGGGTACTGTTTTTT.

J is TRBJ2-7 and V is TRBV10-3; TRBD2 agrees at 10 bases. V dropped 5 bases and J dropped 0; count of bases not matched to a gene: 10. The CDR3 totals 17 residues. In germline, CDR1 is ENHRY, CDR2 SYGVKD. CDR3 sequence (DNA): TGTGCCATCAGTCACCCGGGACTAGCGTTGAGCTCCTACGAGCAGTACTTC. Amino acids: CAISHPGLALSSYEQYF.

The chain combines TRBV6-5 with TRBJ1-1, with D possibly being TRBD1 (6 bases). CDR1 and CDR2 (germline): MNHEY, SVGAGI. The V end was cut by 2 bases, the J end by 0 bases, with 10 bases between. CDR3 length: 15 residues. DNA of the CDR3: TGTGCCAGCAGTTACGGACAGATACTGAACACTGAAGCTTTCTTT. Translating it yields CASSYGQILNTEAFF.

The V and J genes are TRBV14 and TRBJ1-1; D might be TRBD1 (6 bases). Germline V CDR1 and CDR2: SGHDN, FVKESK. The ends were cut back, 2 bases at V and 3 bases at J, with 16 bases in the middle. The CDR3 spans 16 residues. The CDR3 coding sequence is TGTGCCAGCAGCCAAACAGGGTTTTACATGGACACTGAAGCTTTCTTT. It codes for CASSQTGFYMDTEAFF. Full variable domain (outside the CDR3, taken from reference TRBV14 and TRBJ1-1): EAGVTQFPSHSVIEKGQTVTLRCDPISGHDNLYWYRRVMGKEIKFLLHFVKESKQDESGMPNNRFLAERTGGTYSTLKVQPAELEDSGVYFCASSQTGFYMDTEAFFGQGTRLTVV.

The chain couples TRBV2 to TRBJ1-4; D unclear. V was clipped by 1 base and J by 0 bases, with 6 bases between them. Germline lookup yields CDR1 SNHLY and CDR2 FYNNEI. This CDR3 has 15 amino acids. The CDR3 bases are TGTGCCAGCAGTGAAGGATTGTCAACTAATGAAAAACTGTTTTTT. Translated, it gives CASSEGLSTNEKLFF.

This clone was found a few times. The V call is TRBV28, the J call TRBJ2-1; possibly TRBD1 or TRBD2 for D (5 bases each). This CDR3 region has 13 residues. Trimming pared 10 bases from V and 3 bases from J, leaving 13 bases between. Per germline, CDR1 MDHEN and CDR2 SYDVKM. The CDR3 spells CATGTPGYNEQFF. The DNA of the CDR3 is TGTGCCACAGGGACCCCTGGCTACAATGAGCAGTTCTTC.

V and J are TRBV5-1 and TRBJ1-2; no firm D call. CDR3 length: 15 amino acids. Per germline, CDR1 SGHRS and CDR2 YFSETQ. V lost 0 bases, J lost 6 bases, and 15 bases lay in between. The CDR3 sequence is CASSLVGKGGNGYTF. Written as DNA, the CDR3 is TGCGCCAGCAGCTTGGTTGGTAAGGGAGGAAATGGCTACACCTTC.

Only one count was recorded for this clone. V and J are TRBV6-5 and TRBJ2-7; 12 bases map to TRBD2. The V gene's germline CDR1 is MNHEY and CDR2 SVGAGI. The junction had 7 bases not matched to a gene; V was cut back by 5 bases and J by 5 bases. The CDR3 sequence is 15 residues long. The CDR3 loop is CASSPTSGSDHEQYV. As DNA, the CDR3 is TGTGCCAGCAGTCCGACTAGCGGGAGTGATCACGAGCAGTACGTC.

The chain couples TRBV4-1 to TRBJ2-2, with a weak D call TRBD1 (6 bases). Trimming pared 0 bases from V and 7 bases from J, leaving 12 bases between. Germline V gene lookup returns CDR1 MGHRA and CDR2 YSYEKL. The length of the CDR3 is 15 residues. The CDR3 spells CASSQDRQAYGELFF. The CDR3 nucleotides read TGCGCCAGCAGCCAAGATCGACAGGCGTACGGGGAGCTGTTTTTT.

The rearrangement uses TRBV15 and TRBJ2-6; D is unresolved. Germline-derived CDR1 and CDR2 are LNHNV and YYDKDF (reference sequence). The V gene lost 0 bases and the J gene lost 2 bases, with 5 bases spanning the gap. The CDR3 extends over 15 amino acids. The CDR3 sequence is CATSRDRTGANVLTF. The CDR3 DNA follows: TGTGCCACCAGCAGAGATCGCACTGGGGCCAACGTCCTGACTTTC. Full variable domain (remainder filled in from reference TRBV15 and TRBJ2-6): DAMVIQNPRYQVTQFGKPVTLSCSQTLNHNVMYWYQQKSSQAPKLLFHYYDKDFNNEADTPDNFQSRRPNTSFCFLDIRSPGLGDTAMYLCATSRDRTGANVLTFGAGSRLTVL.

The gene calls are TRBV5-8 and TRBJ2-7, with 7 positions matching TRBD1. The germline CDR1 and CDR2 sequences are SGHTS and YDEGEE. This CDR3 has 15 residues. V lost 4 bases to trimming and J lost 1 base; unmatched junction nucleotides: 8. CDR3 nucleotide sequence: TGTGCCAGCAGCCTGGTCCCGGGACAGTCCTACGAGCAGTACTTC. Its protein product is CASSLVPGQSYEQYF.

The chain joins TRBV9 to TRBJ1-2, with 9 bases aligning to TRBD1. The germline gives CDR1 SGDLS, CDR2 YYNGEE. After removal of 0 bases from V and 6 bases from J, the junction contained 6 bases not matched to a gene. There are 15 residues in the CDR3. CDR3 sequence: CASSVATGQGNGYTF. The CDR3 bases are TGTGCCAGCAGCGTAGCAACTGGACAGGGGAATGGCTACACCTTC.

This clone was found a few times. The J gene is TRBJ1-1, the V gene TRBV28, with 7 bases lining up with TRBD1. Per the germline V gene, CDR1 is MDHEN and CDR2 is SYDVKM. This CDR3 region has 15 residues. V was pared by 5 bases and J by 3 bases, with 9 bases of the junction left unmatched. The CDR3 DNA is TGTGCCAGCAGTAAACACGGGACAGTCCACACTGAAGCTTTCTTT. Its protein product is CASSKHGTVHTEAFF.

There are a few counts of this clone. CDR3: CASSSGTQPQHF. The CDR3 DNA sequence: TGTGCCAGCAGTTCCGGGACTCAGCCCCAGCATTTT. The chain is built from TRBV28 and TRBJ1-5; tentative D call: TRBD1 (5 bases). CDR3 size: 12 residues. The germline V and J ends were trimmed by 4 bases and 6 bases, with 7 bases remaining between them. From germline, CDR1 is MDHEN and CDR2 SYDVKM.

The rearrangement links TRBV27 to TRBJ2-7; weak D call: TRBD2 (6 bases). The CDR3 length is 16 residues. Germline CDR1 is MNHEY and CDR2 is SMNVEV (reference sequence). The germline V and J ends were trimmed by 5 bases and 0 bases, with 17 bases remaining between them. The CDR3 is CASSIGRPESSYEQYV. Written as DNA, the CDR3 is TGTGCCAGCAGTATTGGGAGGCCCGAGAGCTCCTACGAGCAGTACGTC.

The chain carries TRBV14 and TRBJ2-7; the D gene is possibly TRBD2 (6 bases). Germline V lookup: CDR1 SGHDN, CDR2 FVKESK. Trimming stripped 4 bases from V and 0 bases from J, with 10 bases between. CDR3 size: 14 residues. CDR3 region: CASSPDYDSYEQYF. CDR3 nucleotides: TGTGCCAGCAGCCCGGACTACGACTCCTACGAGCAGTACTTC.

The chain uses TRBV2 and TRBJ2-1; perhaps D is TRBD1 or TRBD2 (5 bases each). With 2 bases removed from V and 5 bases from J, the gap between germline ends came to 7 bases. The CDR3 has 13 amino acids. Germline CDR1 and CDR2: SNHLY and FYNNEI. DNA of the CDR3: TGTGCCAGCAGTGAATGGGGGAACAATGAGCAGTTCTTC. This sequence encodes CASSEWGNNEQFF.

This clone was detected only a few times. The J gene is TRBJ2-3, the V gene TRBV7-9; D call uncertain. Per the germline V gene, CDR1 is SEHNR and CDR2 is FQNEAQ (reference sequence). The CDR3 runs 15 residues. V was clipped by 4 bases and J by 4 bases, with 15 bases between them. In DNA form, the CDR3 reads TGTGCCAGCAGCTGGATGGATGGATGGGCAGATACGCAGTATTTT. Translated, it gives CASSWMDGWADTQYF.

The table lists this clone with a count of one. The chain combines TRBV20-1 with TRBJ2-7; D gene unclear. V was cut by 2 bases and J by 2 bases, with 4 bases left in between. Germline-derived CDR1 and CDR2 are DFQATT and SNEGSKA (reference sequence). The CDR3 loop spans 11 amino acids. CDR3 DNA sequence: TGCAGTGCTAGAAGTGCCTACGAGCAGTACGTC. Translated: CSARSAYEQYV.